This T cell receptor beta chain stems from a study of blood T cell repertoires in COVID-19. The CDR3 is 13 residues long. Germline V gives CDR1 SGHAT, CDR2 FQNNGV. Living in about two dozen US areas, the participants were between roughly 18 and 89 years of age. Concerning this clone: An end of the junction does not agree with germline; a read error may underlie this.

The table came from immunoSEQ multiplex PCR; TCRdb's copy has only in-frame clones and leaves some out. The sample holds 200,000 to 300,000 clones, around nine tenths seen once. Sequences were obtained from PBMCs or T cells enriched from blood (not recorded which). The J gene is TRBJ2-3, the V gene TRBV11-2; D is possibly TRBD2 (5 bases). This receptor was identified in a woman under 30 who had recovered from COVID-19. CDR3 sequence (DNA): TGTGCCAGCAGCCTCGGACTGTCGGATAAGCAGTATTTT. Translating it yields CASSLGLSDKQYF.